The present T cell receptor (beta chain) was sequenced within a study of metastatic and nonmetastatic thyroid tumors. About the study: A comparison of repertoires was made across blood and tumor or nodule tissue from malignant and benign thyroid patients.

TCRdb re-clonotyped the PCR reads through MiXCR. The repertoire has about 30,000 clones, roughly 36% of them found once; the top ten carry under 25%. Treatment of any kind had been given to no patient before thyroid surgery. The V gene's germline CDR1 is DFQATT and CDR2 SNEGSKA (reference sequence). The CDR3 is made up of 19 amino acids. V was clipped by 0 bases and J by 10 bases; unmatched bases: 24. The sample was tumor tissue. This clonotype originated in a female donor with papillary thyroid cancer or a benign thyroid nodule (not recorded which). Some clones in this sample may be carry-over from other donors' samples. This sequence joins TRBV20-1 and TRBJ2-1; 7 nucleotides align to TRBD2. The CDR3 spells CSARDLLVFGREPSGEQFF. CDR3 DNA sequence: TGCAGTGCTAGAGATCTGCTTGTTTTTGGGCGGGAGCCCTCCGGGGAGCAGTTCTTC.